These 23 T cell receptor beta chains came from one sample sequenced in a study of shared clonotypes between healthy human individuals. Generated by immunoSEQ multiplex PCR, the TCRdb table keeps only in-frame clones and is missing some. The data hold roughly 640,000 clones, with under 80% observed a single time. Sequencing used memory CD4+ T cells sorted from blood. As to subset: CD45RA-negative fraction. The receptor set was obtained from a woman aged 25 to 39 in good health.

The V call is TRBV6-1, the J call TRBJ2-3; a possible D gene is TRBD2 (5 bases). V lost 4 bases and J 1 base, leaving 15 bases between the germline ends. Germline CDR1 is MNHNS and CDR2 is SASEGT. The CDR3 length is 16 residues. CDR3 residues: CASSARLPRRTDTQYF. Written as DNA, the CDR3 is TGTGCCAGCAGTGCCAGACTACCCCGCCGCACAGATACGCAGTATTTT.

The rearrangement links TRBV7-8 to TRBJ2-5; D may be TRBD1 or TRBD2 (5 bases each). Trimming left V 5 bases short and J 1 base short, with 17 bases between. CDR1 is SGHVS and CDR2 is FQNEAQ in the germline V gene. The CDR3 contains 16 residues. Written as DNA, the CDR3 is TGTGCCAGCAGCCTTCGGGACCCTACAGCCCAAGAGACCCAGTACTTC. Protein: CASSLRDPTAQETQYF.

The chain uses TRBV30 and TRBJ1-2; 8 positions match TRBD1. After removal of 4 bases from V and 7 bases from J, the junction contained 20 bases not matched to a gene. CDR1 and CDR2 (germline): GTSNPN, SVGIG (reference sequence). CDR3 length: 17 amino acids. The DNA for the CDR3 is TGTGCCTGGAAAGCGGACAGGGAAGGTTCCTCCGCCAGTGGCTACACCTTC. Translating gives CAWKADREGSSASGYTF.

This sequence joins TRBV7-9 and TRBJ2-2, with 10 bases identical to TRBD2. V lost 1 base, J lost 6 bases, and 8 bases stayed unmatched. This CDR3 is 17 amino acids long. Germline V gene lookup returns CDR1 SEHNR and CDR2 FQNEAQ (reference sequence). CDR3 sequence reads: CASSLVRSTSGPGELFF. DNA of the CDR3: TGTGCCAGCAGCTTAGTTCGATCGACTAGCGGGCCCGGGGAGCTGTTTTTT.

The chain's CDR3 is CASSSTGVSKGYGYTF. The CDR3 nucleotides are TGTGCCAGCAGCTCCACCGGGGTATCGAAGGGGTATGGCTACACCTTC. The chain recombines TRBV7-2 with TRBJ1-2; D may be TRBD1 (5 bases). V lost 4 bases, J lost 5 bases, and 20 bases lay in between. Germline CDR1 SGHTA, CDR2 FQGNSA. This CDR3 spans 16 amino acids. The full variable domain, rest sourced from reference TRBV7-2 and TRBJ1-2, is GAGVSQSPSNKVTEKGKDVELRCDPISGHTALYWYRQSLGQGLEFLIYFQGNSAPDKSGLPSDRFSAERTGGSVSTLTIQRTQQEDSAVYLCASSSTGVSKGYGYTFGSGTRLTVV.

This clone was seen a few times. The chain couples TRBV28 to TRBJ1-3; D uncertain. This CDR3 region has 15 residues. The germline CDR1 and CDR2 sequences are MDHEN and SYDVKM. V was cut by 2 bases and J by 6 bases, with 14 bases left in between. The CDR3, as DNA: TGTGCCAGCAGTTTAACTTGGCAGGCCGCAAACACCATATATTTT. The encoded protein is CASSLTWQAANTIYF.

This chain links TRBV28 with TRBJ2-2, with 9 positions matching TRBD1. V lost 2 bases, J lost 6 bases, and 4 bases stayed unmatched. Germline values: CDR1 MDHEN, CDR2 SYDVKM. This CDR3 is built from 15 residues. The CDR3 sequence: CASSLPTGGSGELFF. The CDR3 DNA is TGTGCCAGCAGTTTACCCACAGGGGGCTCCGGGGAGCTGTTTTTT.

Here the CDR3 DNA reads TGTGCCAGCAGCGGGACAGGGACTCTTGAAAAACTGTTTTTT. As protein: CASSGTGTLEKLFF. The chain joins TRBV7-8 to TRBJ1-4, with TRBD1 matching over 9 bases. Germline V gene data show CDR1 as SGHVS and CDR2 as FQNEAQ. Losses at the gene ends were 5 bases for V and 7 bases for J; bases not matched to a gene: 5. This CDR3 comprises 14 residues.

A few counts support this clone. The same CDR3 can be traced to other DNA sequences in this sample. The chain recombines TRBV5-1 with TRBJ2-1; D not resolved. CDR1 is SGHRS and CDR2 is YFSETQ in the germline V gene. Trimming stripped 0 bases from V and 2 bases from J, with 9 bases between. CDR3 length: 15 amino acids. In DNA, the CDR3 is TGCGCCAGCAGCTTGGGCGGCAGTACCTACAATGAGCAGTTCTTC. Its translation: CASSLGGSTYNEQFF.

With respect to this clone: The sample contains more than one DNA sequence encoding this CDR3. The rearrangement joins TRBV11-3 to TRBJ2-5; 13 bases fit TRBD2. Unmatched junction bases numbered 4, after V lost 5 bases and J lost 4 bases. The CDR3 totals 15 residues. The germline CDR1 and CDR2 sequences are SGHNT and YENEEA. CDR3 loop: CASSPGLAGVETQYF. DNA of the CDR3: TGTGCCAGCAGCCCCGGACTAGCGGGAGTAGAGACCCAGTACTTC.

V and J are TRBV5-4 and TRBJ2-3; no clear D. The CDR3 extends over 10 amino acids. V dropped 6 bases and J dropped 6 bases, with 5 bases sitting between them. Germline lookup yields CDR1 SGHNT and CDR2 YYREEE (reference sequence). CDR3 nucleotide sequence: TGTGCCAGCATGTTGGATACGCAGTATTTT. Protein sequence: CASMLDTQYF.

The chain links TRBV5-1 to TRBJ2-5, with TRBD2 identical over 9 bases. V lost 0 bases, J lost 2 bases, and 5 bases stayed unmatched. The CDR3 loop spans 16 amino acids. Germline V lookup: CDR1 SGHRS, CDR2 YFSETQ. This chain's CDR3 is CASSLAPLAGQETQYF. The DNA for the CDR3 is TGCGCCAGCAGCTTGGCGCCGCTAGCGGGACAAGAGACCCAGTACTTC.

A single count supports this clone. V and J are TRBV5-1 and TRBJ1-4; D unclear. Per the germline V gene, CDR1 is SGHRS and CDR2 is YFSETQ. With 2 bases removed from V and 4 bases from J, the gap between germline ends came to 12 bases. CDR3 length: 15 residues. The CDR3 loop reads CASSFLGRDNEKLFF. The CDR3 region has the DNA TGCGCCAGCAGCTTTCTCGGCCGGGATAATGAAAAACTGTTTTTT.

The rearrangement joins TRBV29-1 to TRBJ1-5; a possible D gene is TRBD1 (5 bases). V dropped 7 bases and J dropped 5 bases, with 12 bases sitting between them. The CDR3 consists of 12 residues. CDR1 SQVTM and CDR2 ANQGSEA come from the germline V gene. The CDR3 is CSERQRYQPQHF. CDR3 bases: TGCAGCGAACGACAGAGATATCAGCCCCAGCATTTT.

V is TRBV5-1 and J is TRBJ2-1; 11 nucleotides line up with TRBD2. The CDR3 is 20 amino acids. Germline CDR1 SGHRS, CDR2 YFSETQ. The J segment lost 7 bases and the V segment lost 1 base, leaving 19 bases of the junction unmatched. The CDR3 loop is CASSLTPHLTSGMGKNEQFF. The CDR3 nucleotides are TGCGCCAGCAGCTTGACCCCCCACTTGACTAGCGGGATGGGGAAAAATGAGCAGTTCTTC.

This chain joins TRBV21-1 and TRBJ2-3; TRBD2, as called in the table, went unchecked against the DNA. TRBV21-1 is reported as a pseudogene. The CDR3 has 17 residues. The CDR3 protein is CASIGRLAGGDTDTQYF. CDR3 nucleotide sequence: TGTGCCAGCATTGGCAGGCTAGCGGGAGGGGACACAGATACGCAGTATTTT.

The rearrangement links TRBV11-3 to TRBJ2-7; D is perhaps TRBD1 (6 bases). The CDR3 spans 14 residues. Looked up from germline, CDR1 is SGHNT and CDR2 is YENEEA. The ends were cut back, 5 bases at V and 7 bases at J, with 18 bases in the middle. The CDR3 DNA follows: TGTGCCAGCAGCCCTTCGCAGGGACACGTAGAGCAGTACTTC. Its protein product is CASSPSQGHVEQYF.

This sequence joins TRBV6-6 and TRBJ2-5; maybe TRBD2 (5 bases). Between the trimmed V and J ends, which lost 4 bases and 6 bases, there was a span of 18 bases. This CDR3 comprises 15 residues. From germline, CDR1 is MNHNY and CDR2 SVGAGI (reference sequence). The CDR3: CASSSTGYAGQTQYF. CDR3 DNA sequence: TGTGCCAGCAGTTCTACCGGGTATGCGGGTCAGACCCAGTACTTC.

This chain uses TRBV6-5 with TRBJ2-7; D ambiguous. V gave up 2 bases and J gave up 5 bases, with 13 bases separating them. Germline V lookup: CDR1 MNHEY, CDR2 SVGAGI. The CDR3 totals 14 residues. The CDR3 sequence: CASSYSLFSDEQYF. The CDR3 nucleotides are TGTGCCAGCAGTTACAGTCTCTTCAGCGACGAGCAGTACTTC.

About this clone: This may come from a read error, since a much larger clone is one base off. The chain links TRBV9 to TRBJ2-2; D gene unclear. From germline, CDR1 is SGDLS and CDR2 YYNGEE. The CDR3 totals 12 residues. V shed 2 bases and J shed 5 bases, with 4 bases lying between them. DNA for the CDR3: TGTGCCAGCAGCGTCCAAACCGGGGAGCTGTTTTTT. Protein product: CASSVQTGELFF.

The chain combines TRBV10-3 with TRBJ2-3, with D possibly TRBD2 on 5 matching bases. The CDR3 runs to 14 residues. Trimming took 5 bases from V and 3 from J, leaving 12 bases between them. CDR1 ENHRY and CDR2 SYGVKD come from the germline V gene. This CDR3 reads CAISKLGPTDTQYF. CDR3 nucleotide sequence: TGTGCCATCAGTAAACTAGGGCCAACAGATACGCAGTATTTT.

This chain joins TRBV25-1 and TRBJ2-7; maybe TRBD1 (6 bases). The CDR3 loop spans 15 amino acids. The germline V gene has CDR1 MGHDK and CDR2 SYGVNS. Trimming removed 6 bases from V and 9 bases from J, with 24 bases in between. In DNA, the CDR3 is TGTGCCAGCAGGAAAGGGGACACCGGGGTATCCGGGCAGTACTTC. Amino acids: CASRKGDTGVSGQYF.

The chain combines TRBV5-4 with TRBJ2-5; perhaps TRBD2 as D (5 bases). With 2 bases removed from V and 5 bases from J, the gap between germline ends came to 13 bases. There are 14 residues in the CDR3. CDR1 is SGHNT and CDR2 is YYREEE in the germline V gene (reference sequence). The CDR3 DNA is TGTGCCAGCAGCTTACAGACGGGGTCGGAGACCCAGTACTTC. Residues: CASSLQTGSETQYF.